Presented here are 8 T cell receptor beta chains from one specimen sequenced in a study of vaccination and CD4 T cells after COVID-19. The Oncomine TCR Beta short-read assay was applied to DNA of cultured CD4+ T cells. TCRdb fed the PCR reads into MiXCR, producing one record per CDR3 protein. The data show 15,000 to 20,000 distinct CDR3 sequences, approximately 35% seen once. Noted treatment: roughly 11-day PBMC culture with coronavirus spike peptide pools or control peptides (ViraFEST assay). For these receptors, no antigen is known. The sample consisted of CD4+ T cells from blood, cultured in vitro, taken before SARS-CoV-2 vaccination. Receptor source: a human donor who received a COVID-19 vaccine.

The CDR3 region has the DNA TGTGCCAGCAGACGACTAGAGGATACGCAGTATTTT. Its translation is CASRRLEDTQYF. J is TRBJ2-3 and V is TRBV2; D might be TRBD2 (6 bases). V gave up 6 bases and J gave up 6 bases, with 10 bases separating them. The CDR3 totals 12 residues. Germline loops: CDR1 SNHLY, CDR2 FYNNEI.

J is TRBJ2-7 and V is TRBV6-1; no firm D call. Germline V gives CDR1 MNHNS, CDR2 SASEGT. The ends were cut back, 2 bases at V and 5 bases at J, with 13 bases in the middle. The CDR3 extends over 14 amino acids. CDR3 coding DNA: TGTGCCAGCAGTGAACGACACCTCCCGCACGAGCAGTACTTC. Translated, it gives CASSERHLPHEQYF.

J is TRBJ2-5 and V is TRBV6-1, with TRBD2 identical over 7 bases. With V trimmed by 2 bases and J by 4 bases, 4 bases remained unmatched. Per germline, CDR1 MNHNS and CDR2 SASEGT. CDR3 length: 14 amino acids. The DNA for the CDR3 is TGTGCCAGCAGTGAATCCGCGGGGGTAGAGACCCAGTACTTC. It is translated as CASSESAGVETQYF.

The sample holds one count of this clonotype. The chain is built from TRBV5-1 and TRBJ1-1; D is unresolved. V was clipped by 5 bases and J by 0 bases, with 8 bases between them. CDR1 SGHRS and CDR2 YFSETQ come from the germline V gene. The CDR3 runs to 13 residues. The CDR3 DNA reads TGCGCCAGCAGGCCGGCCTTGAACACTGAAGCTTTCTTT. Translated, it gives CASRPALNTEAFF.

This clonotype came up a few times. The chain carries TRBV6-5 and TRBJ2-5; TRBD1 agrees at 10 bases. The CDR3 sequence is 15 residues long. Germline V gene data show CDR1 as MNHEY and CDR2 as SVGAGI. V lost 2 bases, J lost 4 bases, and 4 bases stayed unmatched. CDR3 region: CASSYTRTGGETQYF. The CDR3 DNA sequence: TGTGCCAGCAGTTACACACGGACAGGGGGAGAGACCCAGTACTTC.

The chain links TRBV30 to TRBJ1-4; a weak D match, TRBD1 (5 bases). The CDR3 extends over 14 amino acids. The germline CDR1 and CDR2 sequences are GTSNPN and SVGIG (reference sequence). Trimming took off 2 bases at V and 0 bases at J, with 7 bases between the two ends. The CDR3 sequence is CAWSRGATNEKLFF. The DNA of the CDR3 is TGTGCCTGGAGTAGGGGCGCAACTAATGAAAAACTGTTTTTT.

V is TRBV7-2 and J is TRBJ2-2; no clear D gene. V lost 1 base, J lost 6 bases, and 15 bases lay in between. Per germline, CDR1 SGHTA and CDR2 FQGNSA. The CDR3 is 16 amino acids. The CDR3 nucleotides are TGTGCCAGCAGCTTAGATTCCGGGTTGGTCGCCGGGGAGCTGTTTTTT. Translating gives CASSLDSGLVAGELFF.

J is TRBJ2-5 and V is TRBV6-1; 14 bases are a match to TRBD2. J lost 3 bases, V lost 7 bases, and 4 bases had no gene match. The CDR3 extends over 15 amino acids. In germline, CDR1 is MNHNS, CDR2 SASEGT. CDR3 in amino acids: CASTGLAGGKETQYF. As DNA, the CDR3 is TGTGCCAGCACAGGACTAGCGGGGGGTAAAGAGACCCAGTACTTC.